The 32 T cell receptor beta chains listed next were all sequenced from one sample in a study of blood T cell repertoires in COVID-19. Assay used: immunoSEQ multiplex PCR; TCRdb lists only in-frame clones, some missing. The sample yields roughly 300,000 clones, roughly 93% seen once. The material sequenced was PBMCs or T cells enriched from blood (not recorded which). The receptor set was obtained from a woman aged 40 to 50 with acute COVID-19.

The rearrangement joins TRBV6-1 to TRBJ2-7, with D unresolved. This CDR3 comprises 16 residues. V was pared by 0 bases and J by 3 bases, with 15 bases between. Germline loops: CDR1 MNHNS, CDR2 SASEGT. The CDR3 spells CASSEAVAVQYYEQYF. The DNA for the CDR3 is TGTGCCAGCAGTGAAGCTGTCGCAGTGCAATACTACGAGCAGTACTTC.

The rearrangement joins TRBV7-2 to TRBJ1-1; perhaps TRBD1 as D (5 bases). Per germline, CDR1 SGHTA and CDR2 FQGNSA. CDR3 length: 15 residues. Trimming removed 4 bases from V and 1 base from J, with 13 bases in between. CDR3 region: CASSSPQGGNTEAFF. The CDR3 region has the DNA TGTGCCAGCAGCTCCCCCCAGGGAGGGAACACTGAAGCTTTCTTT.

The chain recombines TRBV27 with TRBJ2-7; 9 bases are shared with TRBD1. The CDR3 is made up of 15 amino acids. The V gene's germline CDR1 is MNHEY and CDR2 SMNVEV (reference sequence). Germline trimming cut 7 bases from V and 7 bases from J; bases unmatched to any gene: 14. CDR3 amino acids: CASILISGTGREQYF. The CDR3 DNA follows: TGTGCCAGCATTCTTATTTCCGGGACAGGGAGAGAGCAGTACTTC.

In DNA form, the CDR3 reads TGTGCCAGCAGCTCGGGGGGACGCCCTAGCAATCAGCCCCAGCATTTT. This sequence encodes CASSSGGRPSNQPQHF. V and J are TRBV5-6 and TRBJ1-5, with a possible D match to TRBD1 (5 bases). Germline values: CDR1 SGHDT, CDR2 YYEEEE. CDR3 size: 16 residues. Trimming cost V 3 bases and J 0 bases, with 13 bases left between them.

The rearrangement joins TRBV5-4 to TRBJ2-1, with TRBD2 matching 9 bases. V lost 0 bases to trimming and J lost 5 bases; unmatched junction nucleotides: 9. The CDR3 covers 17 residues. Germline lookup yields CDR1 SGHNT and CDR2 YYREEE (reference sequence). CDR3 protein: CASSLALGGGANNEQFF. The DNA of the CDR3 is TGTGCCAGCAGCTTGGCCTTGGGCGGGGGGGCCAACAATGAGCAGTTCTTC.

The chain has TRBV29-1 and TRBJ1-1, with 11 bases aligning to TRBD1. The CDR3 has 13 amino acids. Germline CDR1 SQVTM, CDR2 ANQGSEA. The V and J ends lost 5 bases and 5 bases, in that order; junction bases with no gene match: 4. Here the CDR3 DNA reads TGCAGCGTTAAGGACAGGGGGCTGACTGAAGCTTTCTTT. Translating it yields CSVKDRGLTEAFF.

The CDR3 reads CASSSGTGQETQYF. In DNA form, the CDR3 reads TGTGCCAGCAGCTCCGGGACAGGACAAGAGACCCAGTACTTC. The J gene is TRBJ2-5, the V gene TRBV5-4, with 8 bases identical to TRBD1. The CDR3 contains 14 residues. The V segment lost 3 bases and the J segment 2 bases; nucleotides outside the gene matches: 3. CDR1 SGHNT and CDR2 YYREEE come from the germline V gene (reference sequence).

V gene TRBV5-5 combines with J gene TRBJ1-2; the match to TRBD1 covers 8 bases. V trimming: 4 bases; J trimming: 3 bases; junction bases outside the gene matches: 11. The CDR3 extends over 16 amino acids. Germline V gene sequence: CDR1 SGHKS, CDR2 YYEKEE (reference sequence). The CDR3 loop is CASSVDREGFYYGYTF. CDR3 nucleotides: TGTGCCAGCAGCGTGGACAGGGAAGGTTTCTACTATGGCTACACCTTC.

This clone was observed a handful of times. The CDR3 loop is CASSNRQSERTDTQYF. In DNA form, the CDR3 reads TGTGCCAGCAGTAATAGACAGTCGGAGAGGACAGATACGCAGTATTTT. The chain has TRBV2 and TRBJ2-3; tentative D call: TRBD1 (5 bases). CDR1 and CDR2 from the germline V gene are SNHLY and FYNNEI. V lost 5 bases and J lost 3, with 18 bases in between. This CDR3 has 16 amino acids.

This clone has only one observation. The V gene is TRBV28, the J gene TRBJ2-7; 10 bases are a match to TRBD2. Germline V lookup: CDR1 MDHEN, CDR2 SYDVKM. This CDR3 comprises 14 residues. With V trimmed by 3 bases and J by 6 bases, 5 bases remained unmatched. Here the CDR3 DNA reads TGTGCCAGCAGTTTTTTAGCGGGGGGTGGCGAGCAGTACTTC. It codes for CASSFLAGGGEQYF.

The chain links TRBV27 to TRBJ2-1; 7 nucleotides align to TRBD1. The ends lost 6 bases at V and 8 bases at J; junction bases unmatched: 10. There are 14 residues in the CDR3. Germline CDR1 and CDR2: MNHEY and SMNVEV (reference sequence). CDR3 protein: CASSRLQGSDEQFF. DNA of the CDR3: TGTGCCAGCAGCCGGCTACAGGGGTCGGATGAGCAGTTCTTC.

The chain couples TRBV2 to TRBJ2-7; TRBD2 matches 8 bases. The length of the CDR3 is 13 residues. The J segment lost 2 bases and the V segment lost 6 bases, leaving 3 bases of the junction unmatched. Germline lookup yields CDR1 SNHLY and CDR2 FYNNEI. This CDR3 is CASSLAGTYEQYF. As DNA, the CDR3 is TGTGCCAGCAGCCTAGCGGGTACCTACGAGCAGTACTTC.

Remarks on this clone: This sample includes further DNA sequences coding for the same CDR3. V is TRBV7-2 and J is TRBJ2-5, with D maybe TRBD1 (5 bases). Germline V lookup: CDR1 SGHTA, CDR2 FQGNSA. V was trimmed by 0 bases and J by 4 bases, leaving 9 bases between them. The CDR3 is 14 residues long. The CDR3 loop is CASSLAGQGETQYF. CDR3 bases: TGTGCCAGCAGCTTAGCAGGTCAGGGAGAGACCCAGTACTTC.

The chain links TRBV19 to TRBJ1-2; 8 bases align to TRBD1. J gave up 8 bases and V 4 bases, and 9 bases lay outside the gene matches. CDR1 LNHDA and CDR2 SQIVND come from the germline V gene (reference sequence). This CDR3 has 14 residues. As DNA, the CDR3 is TGTGCCAGTAGTACCCCGACAGGGGTAGTGGGCTACACCTTC. It specifies CASSTPTGVVGYTF.

The J gene is TRBJ1-5, the V gene TRBV18, with a possible D match to TRBD1 (5 bases). Between the trimmed V and J ends, which lost 7 bases and 6 bases, there was a span of 13 bases. This CDR3 has 13 residues. CDR1 is KGHSH and CDR2 is LQKENI in the germline V gene. The CDR3 sequence is CASWGGAGQPQHF. The CDR3 DNA reads TGTGCCAGCTGGGGAGGGGCTGGTCAGCCCCAGCATTTT.

The chain has TRBV29-1 and TRBJ2-5, with 8 nucleotides matching TRBD2. Losses at the gene ends were 7 bases for V and 7 bases for J; bases not matched to a gene: 14. Germline V gene sequence: CDR1 SQVTM, CDR2 ANQGSEA. The CDR3 spans 14 residues. In DNA form, the CDR3 reads TGCAGCGCCCGATCAAGCGGGAGAAGGGGGACCCAGTACTTC. Translated, it gives CSARSSGRRGTQYF.

This chain uses TRBV30 with TRBJ1-2; D possibly corresponds to TRBD1 (5 bases). Germline V gene sequence: CDR1 GTSNPN, CDR2 SVGIG (reference sequence). V was clipped by 3 bases and J by 4 bases, with 9 bases between them. CDR3 length equals 12 residues. DNA for the CDR3: TGTGCCTGGAGGCCGGGGGTCTATGGCTACACCTTC. Protein sequence: CAWRPGVYGYTF.

The sample holds one count of this clone. This chain connects TRBV10-1 to TRBJ1-5; D uncertain. From germline, CDR1 is WNHNN and CDR2 SYGVQD (reference sequence). The CDR3 is 17 amino acids. The V end lost 3 bases, the J end lost 4 bases, and 19 bases lay between the germline ends. CDR3 sequence: CASSEPAVSWRNQPQHF. The CDR3 DNA reads as TGCGCCAGCAGTGAACCGGCGGTAAGTTGGAGAAATCAGCCCCAGCATTTT.

The rearrangement uses TRBV28 and TRBJ2-3; 7 bases agree with TRBD1. CDR1 and CDR2 from the germline V gene are MDHEN and SYDVKM. Trimming took 7 bases from V and 0 from J; bases not matched to a gene: 7. This CDR3 comprises 15 residues. CDR3 bases: TGTGCCAGCATCTATACAGGGGCTAGCACAGATACGCAGTATTTT. It is translated as CASIYTGASTDTQYF.

J is TRBJ2-1 and V is TRBV5-1, with D tentatively TRBD2 (5 bases). V lost 0 bases and J 9 bases, leaving 7 bases between the germline ends. Germline values: CDR1 SGHRS, CDR2 YFSETQ. This CDR3 region has 12 residues. CDR3 bases: TGCGCCAGCAGCTTGGGTAGCGTTGAGCAGTTCTTC. It is translated as CASSLGSVEQFF.

This chain connects TRBV4-1 to TRBJ1-6, with no clear D. CDR3 length equals 17 residues. Germline V gives CDR1 MGHRA, CDR2 YSYEKL. Trimming pared 4 bases from V and 5 bases from J, leaving 18 bases between. The CDR3 loop reads CASSLNMGGGDNSPLHF. The DNA of the CDR3 is TGCGCCAGCAGCCTCAACATGGGAGGTGGGGATAATTCACCCCTCCACTTT.

J is TRBJ1-2 and V is TRBV27; 7 nucleotides align to TRBD1. The CDR3 is made up of 14 amino acids. The V and J ends lost 2 bases and 3 bases, in that order; junction bases with no gene match: 3. In germline, CDR1 is MNHEY, CDR2 SMNVEV (reference sequence). CDR3 sequence reads: CASSLRQGDYGYTF. As DNA, the CDR3 is TGTGCCAGCAGTTTAAGACAGGGAGACTATGGCTACACCTTC.

The genes are TRBV3-1 (or the pseudogene TRBV3-2) and TRBJ1-2, with 12 bases fitting TRBD1. V lost 5 bases, J lost 7 bases, and 8 bases stayed unmatched. The CDR3 loop spans 15 amino acids. Germline V gene data show CDR1 as LGHDT and CDR2 as YNNKEL (reference sequence). The CDR3 DNA follows: TGTGCCAGCAGCTCCGGGGACAGGGGGCACAGTGGCTACACCTTC. It specifies CASSSGDRGHSGYTF.

This chain connects TRBV11-1 to TRBJ1-2, with D unclear. V was trimmed by 5 bases and J by 0 bases, leaving 13 bases between them. Per the germline V gene, CDR1 is SGHAT and CDR2 is FQDESV (reference sequence). CDR3 length equals 15 residues. CDR3 coding DNA: TGTGCCAGCAGCCTACCCGGGGAAACTAACTATGGCTACACCTTC. Its translation: CASSLPGETNYGYTF. Full variable domain (remainder filled in from reference TRBV11-1 and TRBJ1-2): EAEVAQSPRYKITEKSQAVAFWCDPISGHATLYWYRQILGQGPELLVQFQDESVVDDSQLPKDRFSAERLKGVDSTLKIQPAELGDSAMYLCASSLPGETNYGYTFGSGTRLTVV.

The V gene is TRBV5-6, the J gene TRBJ1-5; D may be TRBD1 (6 bases). Between the trimmed V and J ends, which lost 1 base and 1 base, there was a span of 9 bases. The CDR3 runs 15 residues. The germline V gene encodes CDR1 SGHDT and CDR2 YYEEEE. As DNA, the CDR3 is TGTGCCAGCAGCTTGTTCAGGGGAAGCAATCAGCCCCAGCATTTT. It translates to CASSLFRGSNQPQHF. Filled out from reference TRBV5-6 and TRBJ1-5, the complete variable domain reads DAGVTQSPTHLIKTRGQQVTLRCSPKSGHDTVSWYQQALGQGPQFIFQYYEEEERQRGNFPDRFSGHQFPNYSSELNVNALLLGDSALYLCASSLFRGSNQPQHFGDGTRLSIL.

The chain joins TRBV25-1 to TRBJ1-5; D possibly corresponds to TRBD1 (6 bases). This CDR3 spans 14 amino acids. CDR1 is MGHDK and CDR2 is SYGVNS in the germline V gene. V lost 6 bases, J lost 3 bases, and 12 bases lay in between. The CDR3 region is CASSWGGPNQPQHF. DNA of the CDR3: TGTGCCAGCAGCTGGGGGGGGCCCAATCAGCCCCAGCATTTT.

This chain joins TRBV5-1 and TRBJ1-2, with TRBD1 matching over 9 bases. The V segment lost 4 bases and the J segment 8 bases; nucleotides outside the gene matches: 12. Germline V CDR1 and CDR2: SGHRS, YFSETQ. This CDR3 comprises 15 residues. The CDR3 DNA reads as TGCGCCAGCAGCACTTATAGACAGGGGGGCGAGGGCTACACCTTC. It yields the protein CASSTYRQGGEGYTF.

The chain has TRBV28 and TRBJ2-1; 11 positions match TRBD1. This CDR3 comprises 16 residues. Germline loops: CDR1 MDHEN, CDR2 SYDVKM. J gave up 7 bases and V 2 bases, and 7 bases lay outside the gene matches. CDR3 in amino acids: CASSLDSDRGLNEQFF. CDR3 sequence (DNA): TGTGCCAGCAGTTTAGATTCGGACAGGGGGCTTAATGAGCAGTTCTTC.

The chain combines TRBV5-8 with TRBJ2-7; tentative D call: TRBD1 (5 bases). The CDR3 has 15 amino acids. Germline-derived CDR1 and CDR2 are SGHTS and YDEGEE. Trimming pared 4 bases from V and 2 bases from J, leaving 16 bases between. The CDR3 region is CASSPEGPGTYEQYF. CDR3 in DNA: TGTGCCAGCAGCCCCGAAGGGCCAGGGACCTACGAGCAGTACTTC.

The genes are TRBV5-4 and TRBJ1-3; no clear D. CDR3 length equals 13 residues. Looked up from germline, CDR1 is SGHNT and CDR2 is YYREEE (reference sequence). V shed 10 bases and J shed 2 bases, with 13 bases lying between them. CDR3 bases: TGTGCCTTCTCGGTGGCGGCTGGAAACACCATATATTTT. As protein: CAFSVAAGNTIYF.

V and J are TRBV7-2 and TRBJ2-7, with 9 bases aligning to TRBD2. Germline V gene lookup returns CDR1 SGHTA and CDR2 FQGNSA. Trimming took 5 bases from V and 3 from J; bases not matched to a gene: 11. The CDR3 is 16 residues long. The CDR3 protein is CASSPRTSVGYYEQYF. The CDR3 DNA reads as TGTGCCAGCAGCCCGAGGACTAGCGTGGGTTACTACGAGCAGTACTTC.

V is TRBV7-9 and J is TRBJ2-2; no clear D. The CDR3 is 12 residues long. V was clipped by 4 bases and J by 5 bases, with 5 bases between them. Germline CDR1 and CDR2: SEHNR and FQNEAQ (reference sequence). The CDR3 nucleotides read TGTGCCAGCAGCTCTCAGACCGGGGAGCTGTTTTTT. Residues: CASSSQTGELFF.